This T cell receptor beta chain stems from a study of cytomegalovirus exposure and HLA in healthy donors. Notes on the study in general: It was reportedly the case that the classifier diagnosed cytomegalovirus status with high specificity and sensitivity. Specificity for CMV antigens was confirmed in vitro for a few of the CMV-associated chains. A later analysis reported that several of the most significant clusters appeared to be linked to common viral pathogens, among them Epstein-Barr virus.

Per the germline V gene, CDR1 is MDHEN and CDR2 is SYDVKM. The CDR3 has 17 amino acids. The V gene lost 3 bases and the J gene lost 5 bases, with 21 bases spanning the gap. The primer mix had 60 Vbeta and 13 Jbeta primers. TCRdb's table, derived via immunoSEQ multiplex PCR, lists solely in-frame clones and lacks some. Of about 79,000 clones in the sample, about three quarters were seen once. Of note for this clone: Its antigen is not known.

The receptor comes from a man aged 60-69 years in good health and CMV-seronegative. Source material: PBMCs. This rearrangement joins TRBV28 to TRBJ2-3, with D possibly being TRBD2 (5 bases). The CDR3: CASSFITISPGIDTQYF. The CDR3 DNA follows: TGTGCCAGCAGTTTTATTACTATATCTCCCGGGATAGATACGCAGTATTTT.